The source of this T cell receptor (beta chain) is a study of regulatory T cells in long-lasting Graves disease. At least ten counts were recorded for this clonotype. V shed 5 bases and J 6 bases; nucleotides not matched to a gene: 11. The length of the CDR3 is 15 residues. The germline V gene encodes CDR1 SGHVS and CDR2 FQNEAQ. Arm-PCR with iRepertoire HTBI primers amplified the CDR3 regions for these TCR beta libraries. MiXCR, run by TCRdb on the multiplex PCR reads, gives a single entry per CDR3 protein. Found here are a few hundred thousand distinct CDR3 sequences, 20% to 25% of them singletons; the top ten hold roughly an eighth. Time point meaning: persistent/refractory GD, antithyroid drugs over 5 years with positive TRAb. The TCR library was made from RNA extracted from PBMCs.

The origin of this receptor is a female donor with Graves disease. This material consisted of peripheral blood mononuclear cells (PBMCs), taken when the disease was refractory, from a patient treated with antithyroid drugs. The rearrangement joins TRBV7-8 to TRBJ2-7, with 9 bases identical to TRBD2. The CDR3, as DNA: TGTGCCAGCAGCCACCTCAGGGGCGGGGGGGCCGAGCAGTACTTC. It encodes CASSHLRGGGAEQYF.